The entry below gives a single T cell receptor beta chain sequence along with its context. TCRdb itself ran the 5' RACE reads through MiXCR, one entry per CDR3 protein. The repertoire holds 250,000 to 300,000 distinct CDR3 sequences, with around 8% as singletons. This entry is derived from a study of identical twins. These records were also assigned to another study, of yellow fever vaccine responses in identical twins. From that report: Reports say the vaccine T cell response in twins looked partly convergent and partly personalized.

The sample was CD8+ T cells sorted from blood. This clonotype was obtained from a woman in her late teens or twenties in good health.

The CDR3 protein is CATSDFGTGRNEQFF. In nucleotides, the CDR3 is TGTGCCACCAGTGATTTTGGGACAGGCCGCAATGAGCAGTTCTTC. The chain employs TRBV24-1 and TRBJ2-1; TRBD1 matches 8 bases. This CDR3 comprises 15 residues. V lost 1 base to trimming and J lost 6 bases; unmatched junction nucleotides: 4. The V gene's germline CDR1 is KGHDR and CDR2 SFDVKD.